This entry describes one TCR beta chain. This specimen belongs to a study of blood T cell repertoires in COVID-19. Study in general: PBMCs, B-cell-depleted T cells, or T cells provided the cDNA or gDNA that made up the material.

A Seattle source enrolled patients during active infection and followed them longitudinally. Sequenced by immunoSEQ multiplex PCR; TCRdb stores in-frame clones only, minus some. The sample includes about 34,000 clones, over 70% of them seen just once. This CDR3 spans 15 amino acids. V dropped 4 bases and J dropped 5 bases, with 17 bases sitting between them. Per the germline V gene, CDR1 is SGHRS and CDR2 is YFSETQ. The clonotype was recovered from a man between 65 and 85 years old with COVID-19, enrolled during active disease. The sample taken for sequencing was peripheral blood. The chain combines TRBV5-1 with TRBJ2-3; maybe TRBD2 (6 bases). CDR3 in DNA: TGCGCCAGCAGCCGCGGTAGCGGTCCGGGAGATACGCAGTATTTT. It encodes CASSRGSGPGDTQYF.